This T cell receptor (beta chain) appears in the sequencing data of a study of cytomegalovirus exposure and HLA in healthy donors. CDR3 length: 10 residues. The V end lost 0 bases, the J end lost 10 bases, and 6 bases lay between the germline ends. CDR1 is GTSNPN, CDR2 SVGIG, per germline (reference sequence). Notes on this clone: Antigen: not known.

Study outcomes and limitations: Associated with cytomegalovirus, according to the listing, were 150 to 200 TCR beta chains.

It was with 60 Vbeta and 13 Jbeta primers that the PCR ran. The repertoire was sequenced with immunoSEQ multiplex PCR; TCRdb's copy has only in-frame clones and lacks some. The sample lists about 130,000 clones, around 80% occurring once. The sample comprised PBMCs. The chain uses TRBV30 and TRBJ1-1, with D hard to call. The clonotype comes from a man between 25 and 39 years old in good health. The CDR3 sequence: CAWSVRGAFF. In nucleotides, the CDR3 is TGTGCCTGGAGTGTACGGGGAGCTTTCTTT. The full variable domain, rest sourced from reference TRBV30 and TRBJ1-1, is SQTIHQWPATLVQPVGSPLSLECTVEGTSNPNLYWYRQAAGRGLQLLFYSVGIGQISSEVPQNLSASRPQDRQFILSSKKLLLSDSGFYLCAWSVRGAFFGQGTRLTVV.